The next 18 T cell receptor beta chains were all read from a single sample in a study of blood T cells in healthy people across ages. A second about 7 to 12 cycle PCR used barcoded and J-beta primers. Using its own MiXCR run on the 5' RACE reads, TCRdb lists one record per CDR3 protein. The sample records approximately 780,000 distinct CDR3 sequences, approximately 24% being singletons. The sample was also linked to a second study, of T cells of mothers and their children.

Source material: blood. These receptors originate from a boy aged 5-17 years in good health.

V is TRBV29-1 and J is TRBJ1-1; 9 nucleotides match TRBD1. CDR1 and CDR2 (germline): SQVTM, ANQGSEA. The CDR3 consists of 12 residues. J was trimmed by 4 bases and V by 6 bases; bases with no gene match: 3. The CDR3 protein is CSVLDRGTEAFF. The CDR3 coding sequence is TGCAGCGTCCTGGACAGGGGCACTGAAGCTTTCTTT.

The chain couples TRBV4-2 to TRBJ2-5; TRBD1 aligns across 12 bases. The DNA end favors TRBJ2-7, so the J call may be wrong. Germline values: CDR1 LGHNA, CDR2 YNFKEQ. The CDR3 covers 17 residues. The CDR3 nucleotides are TGTGCCAGCAGCAAAGGGACAGGGGGCATTAACTCCTACGAGCAGTACTTC. It specifies CASSKGTGGINSYEQYF.

J is TRBJ1-6 and V is TRBV6-5; TRBD1 aligns across 7 bases. V trimming: 4 bases; J trimming: 5 bases; junction bases outside the gene matches: 5. This CDR3 has 15 amino acids. Germline values: CDR1 MNHEY, CDR2 SVGAGI. DNA for the CDR3: TGTGCCAGCAGTTCGTACAGGGGCGATAATTCACCCCTCCACTTT. Translation: CASSSYRGDNSPLHF.

There are a few counts of this clonotype. The chain recombines TRBV24-1 with TRBJ2-4; 7 bases fit TRBD2. J lost 1 base, V lost 7 bases, and 6 bases had no gene match. The CDR3 runs to 15 residues. Germline assignment: CDR1 KGHDR and CDR2 SFDVKD. DNA for the CDR3: TGTGCCACCAGGGTTGGGGAGGGGGCCAAAAACATTCAGTACTTC. This translates into CATRVGEGAKNIQYF.

V gene TRBV7-2 combines with J gene TRBJ1-2; D unresolved. The germline V gene has CDR1 SGHTA and CDR2 FQGNSA. The CDR3 is made up of 15 amino acids. The V gene lost 2 bases and the J gene lost 8 bases, with 18 bases spanning the gap. This CDR3 is CASSLTPTGQVGYTF. CDR3 nucleotide sequence: TGTGCCAGCAGCTTAACCCCGACCGGCCAGGTCGGCTACACCTTC.

The gene calls are TRBV19 and TRBJ2-5; D unresolved. Germline CDR1 reads LNHDA; CDR2 reads SQIVND (reference sequence). V lost 2 bases to trimming and J lost 5 bases, with 18 bases between them. The CDR3 length is 16 residues. CDR3 coding DNA: TGTGCCAGTAGTATAACTGCCGTCCCGATGGGGGAGACCCAGTACTTC. Translating it yields CASSITAVPMGETQYF.

In the case of this clonotype: The germline gene is not matched at one end of the junction; a read error may be the cause. This chain links TRBV15 with TRBJ2-3; 7 bases match TRBD2. The germline V gene has CDR1 LNHNV and CDR2 YYDKDF (reference sequence). CDR3 length equals 17 residues. The chain's CDR3 is CTTSTPTGGGRTDTQYF. Here the CDR3 DNA reads TGCACCACCAGCACGCCGACTGGGGGGGGAAGGACAGATACGCAGTATTTT.

As regards this clonotype: One end of the junction varies from germline; a read error may be responsible. The chain is built from TRBV20-1 and TRBJ2-5; tentative D call: TRBD2 (7 bases). Germline V lookup: CDR1 DFQATT, CDR2 SNEGSKA (reference sequence). The CDR3 has 13 residues. Here the CDR3 reads CSASGGGQVTQYF. The CDR3 DNA reads TGCAGTGCTAGCGGCGGGGGCCAAGTGACCCAGTACTTC.

This clonotype was found once. The chain combines TRBV5-1 with TRBJ2-5, with 13 bases matching TRBD2. There are 16 residues in the CDR3. Unmatched junction bases numbered 5, after V lost 4 bases and J lost 2 bases. The V gene's germline CDR1 is SGHRS and CDR2 YFSETQ. This chain's CDR3 is CASSAGLAGRQETQYF. CDR3 nucleotide sequence: TGCGCCAGCAGCGCGGGACTAGCGGGAAGACAAGAGACCCAGTACTTC.

This clonotype was seen only a few times. The chain joins TRBV20-1 to TRBJ1-3, with D unclear. Trimming left V 6 bases short and J 4 bases short, with 16 bases between. The length of the CDR3 is 14 residues. Looked up from germline, CDR1 is DFQATT and CDR2 is SNEGSKA (reference sequence). As DNA, the CDR3 is TGCAGTGCGCGGCACGCAACGGGAGGAAACACCATATATTTT. Amino acid sequence: CSARHATGGNTIYF.

This clonotype has more than one count but fewer than ten. This chain uses TRBV2 with TRBJ2-3; no definite D call. V was shortened by 10 bases and J by 0 bases, with 11 bases between the two germline ends. CDR1 is SNHLY and CDR2 is FYNNEI in the germline V gene. The CDR3 covers 13 residues. The CDR3 coding sequence is TGTGCCACAGCGCCGAGGAGCACAGATACGCAGTATTTT. Its translation: CATAPRSTDTQYF.

The chain carries TRBV28 and TRBJ2-7, with D perhaps matching TRBD1 (6 bases). This CDR3 region has 15 residues. Germline assignment: CDR1 MDHEN and CDR2 SYDVKM. Deletions cut 5 bases from V and 0 bases from J, with 14 bases between. DNA for the CDR3: TGTGCCAGCAGTGCAGACAGGCCCCCCTCCTACGAGCAGTACTTC. Its translation: CASSADRPPSYEQYF.

The chain links TRBV28 to TRBJ2-1; 11 bases map to TRBD2. This CDR3 has 15 residues. The ends lost 2 bases at V and 12 bases at J; junction bases unmatched: 9. CDR1 MDHEN and CDR2 SYDVKM come from the germline V gene. The CDR3 DNA reads as TGTGCCAGCAGTTTACTTACTAGCGGGGGAAATTTGCAGTTCTTC. The encoded protein is CASSLLTSGGNLQFF.

The CDR3: CASKGTGGSEAFF. CDR3 sequence (DNA): TGTGCCAGCAAAGGGACAGGGGGCAGTGAAGCTTTCTTT. V is TRBV11-2 and J is TRBJ1-1; 12 nucleotides agree with TRBD1. V shed 7 bases, J shed 7 bases, and the junction held 4 bases outside the gene matches. Germline V CDR1 and CDR2: SGHAT, FQNNGV. The CDR3 totals 13 residues.

The CDR3 DNA reads TGCAGTGCCTTAACAGGGGGCTTAGGAGAGACCCAGTACTTC. Translated, it gives CSALTGGLGETQYF. The chain has TRBV20-1 and TRBJ2-5; 9 bases map to TRBD1. CDR1 is DFQATT and CDR2 is SNEGSKA in the germline V gene (reference sequence). Trimming at V came to 6 bases and at J to 4 bases, leaving 9 bases not matched to a gene. This CDR3 comprises 14 residues.

With respect to this clonotype: Lacking the conserved final phenylalanine or tryptophan, this CDR3 likely reflects a read error. The V gene is TRBV6-1, the J gene TRBJ2-1; 7 bases fit TRBD1. The J call may not be correct, given that the DNA end is closer to TRBJ2-7. This CDR3 region has 14 residues. Germline-derived CDR1 and CDR2 are MNHNS and SASEGT. For the CDR3, the DNA is TGTGCCAGCAGTGACCGGGACAGAACCTACGAGCAGTACCTC. Translation gives CASSDRDRTYEQYL.

DNA for the CDR3: TGTGCCAGCAGAGACACAGGGGGGAACACTGAAGCTTTCTTT. It is translated as CASRDTGGNTEAFF. This sequence joins TRBV6-2 or TRBV6-3 and TRBJ1-1; TRBD1 aligns across 8 bases. The CDR3 length is 14 residues. From germline, CDR1 is MNHEY and CDR2 SVGEGT. Trimming cost V 6 bases and J 1 base; bases outside gene matches: 4.

There are a few counts of this clonotype. This sequence joins TRBV29-1 and TRBJ1-2, with D maybe TRBD1 (6 bases). Between the trimmed V and J ends, which lost 2 bases and 4 bases, there was a span of 14 bases. This CDR3 region has 14 residues. Per the germline V gene, CDR1 is SQVTM and CDR2 is ANQGSEA. The CDR3 sequence: CSVEPGGTLYGYTF. In DNA, the CDR3 is TGCAGCGTTGAACCGGGAGGGACACTCTATGGCTACACCTTC.